This T cell receptor (beta chain) originates from a study of shared clonotypes between healthy human individuals. Sequencing was performed with immunoSEQ multiplex PCR; in TCRdb, only in-frame clones are kept and a portion is missing. The sample includes 400,000 to 500,000 clones, around three quarters seen only once; the top ten take about an eighth. This clone was picked up one time. Germline V gene data show CDR1 as MDHEN and CDR2 as SYDVKM. This CDR3 region has 16 residues. The V end lost 6 bases, the J end lost 2 bases, and 17 bases lay between the germline ends. The sequencing input was PBMCs. The V and J genes are TRBV28 and TRBJ2-4, with D possibly TRBD2 on 7 matching bases. The sequence was collected from a woman aged 35 to 49 in good health. Some clones in this sample may be carry-over from other donors' samples. This CDR3 reads CASSPGGGSSKNIQYF. The CDR3, as DNA: TGTGCCAGCAGCCCCGGGGGCGGGAGTTCCAAAAACATTCAGTACTTC.